The 18 T cell receptor beta chains reported below all come from one sample, sequenced in a study of blood T cells in healthy people across ages. It was with a sample-barcoded 5' primer and a J-beta primer mix that a second PCR of roughly 7 to 12 cycles was run. TCRdb re-called the 5' RACE reads with MiXCR, one entry per CDR3 protein. The sample has roughly 790,000 distinct CDR3 sequences, more than 40% seen once. Source material: blood. Receptors were obtained from a woman aged 55-70 years in good health.

At least ten counts were recorded for this clonotype. The chain has TRBV4-1 and TRBJ2-1, with 11 bases matching TRBD2. The CDR3 runs 17 residues. Germline CDR1 and CDR2: MGHRA and YSYEKL. After removal of 3 bases from V and 5 bases from J, the junction contained 9 bases not matched to a gene. In DNA form, the CDR3 reads TGCGCCAGCAGCCATTTGACTCTAGCGGGGGGCAACAATGAGCAGTTCTTC. Its translation is CASSHLTLAGGNNEQFF.

This clonotype was counted a few times. V and J are TRBV20-1 and TRBJ1-1; no definite D call. Germline values: CDR1 DFQATT, CDR2 SNEGSKA (reference sequence). The CDR3 is made up of 11 amino acids. V dropped 7 bases and J dropped 1 base, with 7 bases sitting between them. The CDR3 DNA reads TGCAGTGTTACAGCGAACACTGAAGCTTTCTTT. This translates into CSVTANTEAFF.

This chain uses TRBV15 with TRBJ2-1; no reliable D call. The V end was cut by 4 bases, the J end by 12 bases, with 19 bases between. The CDR3 has 14 residues. Germline V lookup: CDR1 LNHNV, CDR2 YYDKDF (reference sequence). The CDR3: CATSTAPERLVQFF. CDR3 in DNA: TGTGCCACCAGCACGGCCCCAGAGAGACTTGTGCAGTTCTTC. Drawing the rest from reference TRBV15 and TRBJ2-1, the complete variable domain is DAMVIQNPRYQVTQFGKPVTLSCSQTLNHNVMYWYQQKSSQAPKLLFHYYDKDFNNEADTPDNFQSRRPNTSFCFLDIRSPGLGDTAMYLCATSTAPERLVQFFGPGTRLTVL.

This chain joins TRBV20-1 and TRBJ1-2; D uncertain. Germline CDR1 is DFQATT and CDR2 is SNEGSKA (reference sequence). V gave up 5 bases and J gave up 7 bases, with 20 bases separating them. This CDR3 has 14 amino acids. The CDR3 loop reads CSAPNMVFSFGYTF. The CDR3 DNA sequence: TGCAGTGCTCCTAATATGGTCTTCTCTTTTGGCTACACCTTC.

Notes on this clonotype: Compared with germline, one end of the junction differs, possibly owing to a read error. The genes are TRBV6-2 or TRBV6-3 and TRBJ2-5; TRBD2 is a possible D gene (6 bases). Germline values: CDR1 MNHEY, CDR2 SVGEGT. CDR3 length: 19 residues. CDR3 DNA sequence: TGTGCCAGCAGCTACTCGAAAGATAGCGGAATCGTCTTCCAAGAGACCCAGTACTTC. This translates into CASSYSKDSGIVFQETQYF.

This clonotype was found a few times. This chain uses TRBV6-6 with TRBJ2-7, with TRBD1 matching 7 bases. CDR1 and CDR2 from the germline V gene are MNHNY and SVGAGI (reference sequence). V dropped 6 bases and J dropped 4; count of bases not matched to a gene: 12. CDR3 length equals 15 residues. The CDR3 protein is CASRSISRGWYEQYF. As DNA, the CDR3 is TGTGCCAGCAGAAGCATTAGCAGGGGGTGGTACGAGCAGTACTTC.

This clonotype came up once. V and J are TRBV20-1 and TRBJ2-1; D is undetermined. Germline V gives CDR1 DFQATT, CDR2 SNEGSKA (reference sequence). Trimming shortened V by 0 bases and J by 5 bases, and 14 bases separated the two germline ends. The CDR3 contains 15 residues. CDR3 protein: CSARDNQLSNNEQFF. The CDR3, as DNA: TGCAGTGCTAGAGATAATCAGTTATCAAACAATGAGCAGTTCTTC.

The chain has TRBV2 and TRBJ2-7; a possible D gene is TRBD2 (7 bases). With 3 bases removed from V and 6 bases from J, the gap between germline ends came to 15 bases. Germline CDR1 reads SNHLY; CDR2 reads FYNNEI. This CDR3 comprises 14 residues. The DNA for the CDR3 is TGTGCCAGCAGTGACTTTACAGGGAGGGGCGAGCAGTACTTC. Its protein is CASSDFTGRGEQYF.

For this clonotype: The junction does not match germline at one end; this may be a read error. The rearrangement links TRBV20-1 to TRBJ2-1; D is perhaps TRBD1 (5 bases). The V gene's germline CDR1 is DFQATT and CDR2 SNEGSKA (reference sequence). The CDR3 runs to 12 residues. The CDR3 sequence: CSARRGGDEPFF. The CDR3 bases are TGCAGTGCCCGAAGGGGTGGGGATGAGCCGTTCTTC.

The chain is built from TRBV6-1 and TRBJ2-3; D might be TRBD1 or TRBD2, each matching 5 bases. CDR1 MNHNS and CDR2 SASEGT come from the germline V gene. The CDR3 spans 15 residues. V was pared by 7 bases and J by 5 bases, with 19 bases between. CDR3 in amino acids: CASMVGTAGQDTQYF. The DNA of the CDR3 is TGTGCCAGCATGGTAGGGACGGCGGGCCAAGATACGCAGTATTTT.

The sample holds a few counts of this clonotype. The chain uses TRBV7-6 and TRBJ1-4; 7 bases are shared with TRBD1. The CDR3 is made up of 18 amino acids. J lost 0 bases, V lost 5 bases, and 12 bases had no gene match. Germline V gives CDR1 SGHVS, CDR2 FNYEAQ. Here the CDR3 reads CASSPGYRGPATNEKLFF. Written as DNA, the CDR3 is TGTGCCAGCAGCCCTGGCTACAGGGGCCCTGCAACTAATGAAAAACTGTTTTTT.

J is TRBJ2-1 and V is TRBV4-1, with TRBD1 matching over 9 bases. Unmatched junction bases numbered 14, after V lost 4 bases and J lost 7 bases. This CDR3 contains 17 residues. Germline loops: CDR1 MGHRA, CDR2 YSYEKL. CDR3 DNA sequence: TGCGCCAGCAGCCCTAAACATGGGACAGGGTTTCTAAATGAGCAGTTCTTC. Encoded protein: CASSPKHGTGFLNEQFF.

The chain links TRBV9 to TRBJ1-6, with D possibly TRBD1 on 6 matching bases. Per the germline V gene, CDR1 is SGDLS and CDR2 is YYNGEE. Trimming cost V 4 bases and J 9 bases, with 17 bases left between them. The CDR3 is made up of 15 amino acids. The CDR3 spells CASSPVGTGASPLHF. The DNA of the CDR3 is TGTGCCAGCAGCCCAGTAGGAACGGGGGCTTCACCCCTCCACTTT.

This clonotype was counted between two and nine times. In DNA form, the CDR3 reads TGCAGTGCTAGCGTGACTAGCGGGACAGGAGATACGCAGTATTTT. Amino acids: CSASVTSGTGDTQYF. This chain joins TRBV20-1 and TRBJ2-3; the match to TRBD2 covers 11 bases. This CDR3 contains 15 residues. The V gene end was trimmed by 3 bases and the J gene end by 5 bases; junction bases not matched to a gene: 7. CDR1 is DFQATT and CDR2 is SNEGSKA in the germline V gene (reference sequence).

The chain joins TRBV9 to TRBJ1-2; possible D gene TRBD1, 5 bases. This CDR3 region has 14 residues. CDR1 and CDR2 (germline): SGDLS, YYNGEE. With 0 bases removed from V and 6 bases from J, the gap between germline ends came to 12 bases. CDR3 loop: CASSVARAWDGYTF. Here the CDR3 DNA reads TGTGCCAGCAGCGTAGCCAGGGCGTGGGATGGCTACACCTTC.

This clonotype was seen only a few times. The chain links TRBV24-1 to TRBJ2-3; D is perhaps TRBD1 or TRBD2 (5 bases each). This CDR3 has 16 residues. With 2 bases removed from V and 4 bases from J, the gap between germline ends came to 15 bases. The germline CDR1 and CDR2 sequences are KGHDR and SFDVKD. The CDR3 DNA sequence: TGTGCCACCAGTGATTCTCAGGGAGCAGTTTCAGATACGCAGTATTTT. It codes for CATSDSQGAVSDTQYF.

This clonotype was detected ten times or more. V and J are TRBV3-1 and TRBJ2-7; 7 nucleotides match TRBD2. The CDR3 is 16 residues long. The V segment lost 1 base and the J segment 3 bases; nucleotides outside the gene matches: 9. Germline CDR1 LGHDT, CDR2 YNNKEL (reference sequence). The CDR3 sequence is CASSQVGASGGYEQYF. The CDR3, as DNA: TGTGCCAGCAGCCAAGTTGGGGCTAGCGGTGGCTACGAGCAGTACTTC.

The chain employs TRBV3-1 and TRBJ2-1; no clear D gene. Germline V gives CDR1 LGHDT, CDR2 YNNKEL (reference sequence). The CDR3 loop spans 15 amino acids. Trimming pared 0 bases from V and 6 bases from J, leaving 12 bases between. CDR3 bases: TGTGCCAGCAGCCAAGACCCTCCCTCGCCCAATGAGCAGTTCTTC. This sequence encodes CASSQDPPSPNEQFF.